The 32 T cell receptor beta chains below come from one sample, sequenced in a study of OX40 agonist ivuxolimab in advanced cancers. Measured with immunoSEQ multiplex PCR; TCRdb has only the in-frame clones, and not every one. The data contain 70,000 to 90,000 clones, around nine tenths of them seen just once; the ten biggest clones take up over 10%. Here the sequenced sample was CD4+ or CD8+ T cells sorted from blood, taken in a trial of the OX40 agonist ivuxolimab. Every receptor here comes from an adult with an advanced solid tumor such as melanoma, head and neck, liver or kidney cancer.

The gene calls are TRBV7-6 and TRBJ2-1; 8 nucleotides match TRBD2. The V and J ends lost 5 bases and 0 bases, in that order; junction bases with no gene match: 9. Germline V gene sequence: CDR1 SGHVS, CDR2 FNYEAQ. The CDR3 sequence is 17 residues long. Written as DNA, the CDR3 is TGTGCCAGCAGCCGCGGACTAGCCGCCAGCTCCTACAATGAGCAGTTCTTC. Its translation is CASSRGLAASSYNEQFF.

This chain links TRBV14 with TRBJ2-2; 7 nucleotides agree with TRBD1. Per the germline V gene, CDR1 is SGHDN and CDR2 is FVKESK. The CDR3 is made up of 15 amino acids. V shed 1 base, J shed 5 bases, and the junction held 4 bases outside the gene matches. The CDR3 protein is CASSQGDSRTGELFF. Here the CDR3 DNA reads TGTGCCAGCAGCCAAGGGGACAGTCGAACCGGGGAGCTGTTTTTT.

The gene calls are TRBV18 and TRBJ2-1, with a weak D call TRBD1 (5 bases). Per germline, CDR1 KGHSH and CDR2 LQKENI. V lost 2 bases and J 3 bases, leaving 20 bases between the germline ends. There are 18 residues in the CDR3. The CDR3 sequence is CASSPIDSTLNLYNEQFF. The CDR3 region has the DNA TGTGCCAGCTCACCAATAGACAGTACCCTAAATCTCTACAATGAGCAGTTCTTC.

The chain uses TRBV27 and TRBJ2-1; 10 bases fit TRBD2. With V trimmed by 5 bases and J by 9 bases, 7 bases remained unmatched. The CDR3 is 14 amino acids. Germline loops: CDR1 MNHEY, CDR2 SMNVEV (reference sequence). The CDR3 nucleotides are TGTGCCAGCAGTCCATGGACTAGCGGTCTTGAGCAGTTCTTC. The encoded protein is CASSPWTSGLEQFF.

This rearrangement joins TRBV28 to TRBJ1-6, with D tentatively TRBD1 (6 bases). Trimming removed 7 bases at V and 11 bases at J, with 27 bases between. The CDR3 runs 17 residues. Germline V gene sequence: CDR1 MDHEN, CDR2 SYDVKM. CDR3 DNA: TGTGCCAGCACCGACCCACGGGGGGCGGAAGGTCTGACACCCCTCCACTTT. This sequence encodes CASTDPRGAEGLTPLHF.

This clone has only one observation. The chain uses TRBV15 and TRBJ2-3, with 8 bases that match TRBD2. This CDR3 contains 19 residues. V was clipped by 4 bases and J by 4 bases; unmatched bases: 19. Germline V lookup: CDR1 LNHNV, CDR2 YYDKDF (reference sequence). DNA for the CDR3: TGTGCCACCAGCAAAAGCAGCGGGAGCCACCTTCTTTGGCCAGATACGCAGTATTTT. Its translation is CATSKSSGSHLLWPDTQYF.

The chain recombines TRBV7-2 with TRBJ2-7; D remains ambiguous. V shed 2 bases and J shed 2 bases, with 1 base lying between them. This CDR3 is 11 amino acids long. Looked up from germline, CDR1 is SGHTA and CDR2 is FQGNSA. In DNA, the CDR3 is TGTGCCAGCAGCTTAACCTACGAGCAGTACTTC. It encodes CASSLTYEQYF.

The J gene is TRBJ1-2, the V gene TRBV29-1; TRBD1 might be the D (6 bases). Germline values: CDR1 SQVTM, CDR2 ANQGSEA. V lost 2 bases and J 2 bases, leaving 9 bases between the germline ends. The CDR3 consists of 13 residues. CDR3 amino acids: CSVERDTNYGYTF. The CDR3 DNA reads TGCAGCGTTGAAAGGGACACAAACTATGGCTACACCTTC.

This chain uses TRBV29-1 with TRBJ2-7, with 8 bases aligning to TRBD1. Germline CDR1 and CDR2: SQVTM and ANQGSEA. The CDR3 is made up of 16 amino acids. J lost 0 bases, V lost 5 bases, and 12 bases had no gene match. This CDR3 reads CSVSLFRTGFSYEQYF. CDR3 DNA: TGCAGCGTTAGTCTTTTCCGGACAGGGTTCTCCTACGAGCAGTACTTC.

In DNA form, the CDR3 reads TGTGCCAGCAGGGGACTATTCTACGAGCAGTACTTC. This translates into CASRGLFYEQYF. The chain joins TRBV6-5 to TRBJ2-7; 7 positions match TRBD2. This CDR3 spans 12 amino acids. CDR1 is MNHEY, CDR2 SVGAGI, per germline. With 6 bases clipped from V and 3 bases from J, the junction kept 2 bases outside the gene matches.

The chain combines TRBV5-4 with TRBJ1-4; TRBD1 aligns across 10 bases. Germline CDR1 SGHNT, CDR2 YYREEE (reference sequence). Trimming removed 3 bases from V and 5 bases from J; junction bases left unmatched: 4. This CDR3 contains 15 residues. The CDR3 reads CASSSGQGVNEKLFF. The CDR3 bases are TGTGCCAGCAGCTCCGGACAGGGGGTGAATGAAAAACTGTTTTTT.

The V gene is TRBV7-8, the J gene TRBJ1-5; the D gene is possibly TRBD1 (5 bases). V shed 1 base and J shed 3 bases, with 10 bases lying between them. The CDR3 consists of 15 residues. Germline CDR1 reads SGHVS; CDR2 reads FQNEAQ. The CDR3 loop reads CASSLEDSNNQPQHF. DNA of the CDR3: TGTGCCAGCAGCTTAGAAGACAGTAACAATCAGCCCCAGCATTTT.

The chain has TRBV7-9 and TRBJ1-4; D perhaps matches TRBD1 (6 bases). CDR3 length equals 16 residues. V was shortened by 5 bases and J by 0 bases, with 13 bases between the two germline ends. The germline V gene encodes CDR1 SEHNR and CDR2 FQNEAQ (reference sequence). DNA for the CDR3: TGTGCCAGCAGCCGTACGGGGGCTGCAACTAATGAAAAACTGTTTTTT. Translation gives CASSRTGAATNEKLFF.

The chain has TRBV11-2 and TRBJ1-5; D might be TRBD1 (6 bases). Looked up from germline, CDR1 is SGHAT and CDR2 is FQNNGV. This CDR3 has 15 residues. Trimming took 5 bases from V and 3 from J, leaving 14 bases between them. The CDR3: CASSLYTGSNQPQHF. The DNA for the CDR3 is TGTGCCAGCAGCCTTTATACAGGGTCCAATCAGCCCCAGCATTTT.

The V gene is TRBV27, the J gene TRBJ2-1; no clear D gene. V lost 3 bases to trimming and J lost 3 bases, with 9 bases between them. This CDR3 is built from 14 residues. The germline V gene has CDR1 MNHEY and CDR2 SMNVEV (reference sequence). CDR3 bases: TGTGCCAGCAGTTTTGTGACGCGCTACAATGAGCAGTTCTTC. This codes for CASSFVTRYNEQFF.

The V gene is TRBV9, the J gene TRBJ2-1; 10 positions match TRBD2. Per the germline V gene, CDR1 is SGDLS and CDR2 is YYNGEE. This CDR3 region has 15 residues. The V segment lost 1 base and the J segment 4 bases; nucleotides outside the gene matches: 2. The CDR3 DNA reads TGTGCCAGCAGCGTAAGACTAGCGGGTTACAATGAGCAGTTCTTC. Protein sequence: CASSVRLAGYNEQFF.

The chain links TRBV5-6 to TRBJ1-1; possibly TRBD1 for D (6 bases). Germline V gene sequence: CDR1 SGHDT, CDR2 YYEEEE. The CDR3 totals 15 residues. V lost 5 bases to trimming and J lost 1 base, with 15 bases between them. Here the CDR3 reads CASSRRGARNTEAFF. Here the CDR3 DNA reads TGTGCCAGCAGTCGAAGGGGGGCCCGGAACACTGAAGCTTTCTTT. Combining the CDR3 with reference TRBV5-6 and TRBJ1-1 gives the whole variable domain DAGVTQSPTHLIKTRGQQVTLRCSPKSGHDTVSWYQQALGQGPQFIFQYYEEEERQRGNFPDRFSGHQFPNYSSELNVNALLLGDSALYLCASSRRGARNTEAFFGQGTRLTVV.

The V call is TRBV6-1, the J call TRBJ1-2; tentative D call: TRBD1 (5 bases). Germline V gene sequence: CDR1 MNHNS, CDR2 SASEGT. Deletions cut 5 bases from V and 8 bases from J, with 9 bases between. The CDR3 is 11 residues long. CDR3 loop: CASSPGWGYTF. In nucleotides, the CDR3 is TGTGCCAGCAGTCCAGGGTGGGGCTACACCTTC.

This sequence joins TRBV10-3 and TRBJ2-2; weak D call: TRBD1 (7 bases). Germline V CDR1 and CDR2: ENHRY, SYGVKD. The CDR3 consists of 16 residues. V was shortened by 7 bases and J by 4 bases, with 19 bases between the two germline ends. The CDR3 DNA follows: TGTGCCATCAACCTACTGGCAGGGGGAGGCACCGGGGAGCTGTTTTTT. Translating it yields CAINLLAGGGTGELFF.

The CDR3 sequence is CASAGTSGNNEQFF. Here the CDR3 DNA reads TGCGCCAGCGCCGGGACTAGCGGAAACAATGAGCAGTTCTTC. The V and J genes are TRBV5-1 and TRBJ2-1, with 11 bases fitting TRBD2. After removal of 7 bases from V and 5 bases from J, the junction contained 5 bases not matched to a gene. The germline V gene encodes CDR1 SGHRS and CDR2 YFSETQ. The CDR3 loop spans 14 amino acids.

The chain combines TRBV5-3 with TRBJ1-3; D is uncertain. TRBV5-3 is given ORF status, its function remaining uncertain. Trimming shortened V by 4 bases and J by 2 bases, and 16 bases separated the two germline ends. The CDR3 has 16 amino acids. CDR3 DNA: TGTGCCAGAAGCCGGGTCGAAAGGCCCACTGGAAACACCATATATTTT. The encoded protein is CARSRVERPTGNTIYF.

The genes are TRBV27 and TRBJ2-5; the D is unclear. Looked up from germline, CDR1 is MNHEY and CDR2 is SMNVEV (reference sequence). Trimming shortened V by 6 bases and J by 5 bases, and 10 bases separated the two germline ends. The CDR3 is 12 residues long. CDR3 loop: CASSPLGETQYF. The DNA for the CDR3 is TGTGCCAGCAGCCCCCTTGGGGAGACCCAGTACTTC.

The CDR3 coding sequence is TGTGCCAGCAGCGCCGACCCTTTCAATCAGCCCCAGCATTTT. It yields the protein CASSADPFNQPQHF. The chain employs TRBV6-6 and TRBJ1-5; D is undetermined. Deletions cut 6 bases from V and 3 bases from J, with 12 bases between. The CDR3 runs 14 residues. Germline CDR1 reads MNHNY; CDR2 reads SVGAGI (reference sequence).

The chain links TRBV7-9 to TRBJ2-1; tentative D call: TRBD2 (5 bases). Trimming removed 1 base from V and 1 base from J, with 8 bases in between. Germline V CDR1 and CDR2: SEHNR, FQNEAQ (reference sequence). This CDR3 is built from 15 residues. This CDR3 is CASSLGAASYNEQFF. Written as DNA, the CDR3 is TGTGCCAGCAGCTTAGGAGCGGCTTCCTACAATGAGCAGTTCTTC.

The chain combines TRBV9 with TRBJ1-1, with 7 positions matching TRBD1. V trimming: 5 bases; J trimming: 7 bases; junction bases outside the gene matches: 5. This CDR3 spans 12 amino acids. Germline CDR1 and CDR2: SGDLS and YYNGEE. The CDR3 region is CASSQGQNEAFF. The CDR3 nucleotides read TGTGCCAGCAGTCAGGGACAGAATGAAGCTTTCTTT.

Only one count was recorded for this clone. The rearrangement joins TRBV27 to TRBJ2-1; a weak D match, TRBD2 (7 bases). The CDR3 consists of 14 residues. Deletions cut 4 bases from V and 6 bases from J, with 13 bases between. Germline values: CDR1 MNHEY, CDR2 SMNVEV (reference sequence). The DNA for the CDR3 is TGTGCCAGCAGTTCGCGGGGGCGAGGCAATGAGCAGTTCTTC. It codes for CASSSRGRGNEQFF.

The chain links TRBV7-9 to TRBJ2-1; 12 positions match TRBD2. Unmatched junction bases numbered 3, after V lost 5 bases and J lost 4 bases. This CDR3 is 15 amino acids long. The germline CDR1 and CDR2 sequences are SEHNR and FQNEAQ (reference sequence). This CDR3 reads CASSRGLAGYNEQFF. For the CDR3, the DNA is TGTGCCAGCAGCCGAGGACTAGCGGGGTACAATGAGCAGTTCTTC.

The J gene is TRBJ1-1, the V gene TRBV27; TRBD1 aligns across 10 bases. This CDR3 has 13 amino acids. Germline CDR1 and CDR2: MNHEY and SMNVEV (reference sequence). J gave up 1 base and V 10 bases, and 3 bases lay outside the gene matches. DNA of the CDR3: TGTGCCACGGGACAGGGGCGGAACACTGAAGCTTTCTTT. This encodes CATGQGRNTEAFF.

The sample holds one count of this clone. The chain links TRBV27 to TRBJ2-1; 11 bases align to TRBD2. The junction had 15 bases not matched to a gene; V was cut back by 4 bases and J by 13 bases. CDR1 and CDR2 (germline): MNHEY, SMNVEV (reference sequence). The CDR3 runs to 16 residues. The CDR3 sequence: CASSSRQGITSGSQFF. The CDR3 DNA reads TGTGCCAGCAGTTCCCGACAGGGAATCACTAGCGGGAGTCAGTTCTTC.

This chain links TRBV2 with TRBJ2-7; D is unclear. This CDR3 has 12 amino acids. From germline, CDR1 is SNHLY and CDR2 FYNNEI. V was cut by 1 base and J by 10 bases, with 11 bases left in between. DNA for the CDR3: TGTGCCAGCAGTGAAGGGGCGGTCGTACAGTACTTC. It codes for CASSEGAVVQYF.

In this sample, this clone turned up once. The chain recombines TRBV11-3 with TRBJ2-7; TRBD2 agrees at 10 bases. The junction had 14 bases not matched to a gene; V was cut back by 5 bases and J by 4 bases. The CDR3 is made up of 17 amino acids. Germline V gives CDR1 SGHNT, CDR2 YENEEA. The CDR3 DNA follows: TGTGCCAGCAGCACCAGACTAGCGGGCCCCTTCCCTTACGAGCAGTACTTC. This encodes CASSTRLAGPFPYEQYF.

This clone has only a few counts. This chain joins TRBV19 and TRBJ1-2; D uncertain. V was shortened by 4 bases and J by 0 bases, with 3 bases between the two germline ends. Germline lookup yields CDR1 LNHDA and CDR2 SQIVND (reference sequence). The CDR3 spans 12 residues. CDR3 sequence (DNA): TGTGCCAGTAGTAATACTAACTATGGCTACACCTTC. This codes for CASSNTNYGYTF.